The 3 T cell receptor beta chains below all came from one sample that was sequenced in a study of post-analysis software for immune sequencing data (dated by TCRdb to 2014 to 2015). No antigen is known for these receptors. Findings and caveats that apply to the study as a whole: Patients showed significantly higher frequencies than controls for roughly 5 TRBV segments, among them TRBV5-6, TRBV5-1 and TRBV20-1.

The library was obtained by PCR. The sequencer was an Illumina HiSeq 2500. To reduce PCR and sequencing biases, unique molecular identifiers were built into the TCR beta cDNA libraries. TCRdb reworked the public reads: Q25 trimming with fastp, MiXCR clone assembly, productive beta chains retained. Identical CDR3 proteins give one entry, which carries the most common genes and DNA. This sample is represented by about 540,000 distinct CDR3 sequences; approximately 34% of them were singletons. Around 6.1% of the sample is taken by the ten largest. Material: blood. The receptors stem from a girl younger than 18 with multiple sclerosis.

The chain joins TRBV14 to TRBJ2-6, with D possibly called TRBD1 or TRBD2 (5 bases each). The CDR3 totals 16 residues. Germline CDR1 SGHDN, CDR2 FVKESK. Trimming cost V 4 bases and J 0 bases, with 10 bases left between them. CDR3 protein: CASSPLGVSGANVLTF. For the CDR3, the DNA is TGTGCCAGCAGCCCCTTGGGGGTCTCTGGGGCCAACGTCCTGACTTTC.

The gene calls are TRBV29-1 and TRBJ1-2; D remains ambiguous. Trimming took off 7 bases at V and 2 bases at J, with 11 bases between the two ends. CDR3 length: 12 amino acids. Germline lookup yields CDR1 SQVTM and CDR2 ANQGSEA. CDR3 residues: CSGGEENYGYTF. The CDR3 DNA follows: TGCAGCGGCGGGGAGGAGAACTATGGCTACACCTTC.

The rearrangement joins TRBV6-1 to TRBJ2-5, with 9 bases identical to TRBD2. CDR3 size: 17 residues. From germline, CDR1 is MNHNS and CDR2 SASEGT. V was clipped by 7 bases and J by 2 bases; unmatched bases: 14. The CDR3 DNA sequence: TGTGCCAGCATTGCAGCGGGGGGCTACCCCCTTCAAGAGACCCAGTACTTC. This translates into CASIAAGGYPLQETQYF.